The 26 T cell receptor beta chains given below trace back to one sample, sequenced in a study of beta chain bispecific antibodies for T cell cancers. Study-wide points: In these mixed samples, most targeted TRBV reads derived from the leukemia cell line.

Antigens of these TCRs are unknown. Blood mononuclear cells were expanded for three to four days using either OKT3 anti-CD3 antibody or CD3/CD28 beads. TCRdb itself ran the 5' RACE reads through MiXCR, one entry per CDR3 protein. The sample contains about 17,000 distinct CDR3 sequences, approximately 2% of which appear only once. Sequences were obtained from healthy donor T cells cultured with leukemia cells. All receptors derive from a human donor in good health. Some clones in this sample may be carry-over from other donors' samples.

This clonotype was detected ten times or more. This chain links TRBV4-1 with TRBJ1-1; TRBD1 might be the D (6 bases). The CDR3 has 14 residues. The ends were cut back, 0 bases at V and 1 base at J, with 6 bases in the middle. The V gene's germline CDR1 is MGHRA and CDR2 YSYEKL. CDR3 bases: TGCGCCAGCAGCCAAGACAGGGGGAACACTGAAGCTTTCTTT. Residues: CASSQDRGNTEAFF.

In this sample, this clonotype turned up many times. This sequence joins TRBV5-4 and TRBJ1-1; no clear D. Trimming removed 7 bases at V and 0 bases at J, with 13 bases between. The germline V gene encodes CDR1 SGHNT and CDR2 YYREEE (reference sequence). This CDR3 comprises 14 residues. CDR3 in amino acids: CASGEGIMNTEAFF. In nucleotides, the CDR3 is TGTGCCAGCGGGGAGGGAATCATGAACACTGAAGCTTTCTTT.

This clonotype was recorded at least ten times. The chain links TRBV7-9 to TRBJ1-1; D is possibly TRBD1 (6 bases). The ends were cut back, 8 bases at V and 4 bases at J, with 20 bases in the middle. The germline CDR1 and CDR2 sequences are SEHNR and FQNEAQ (reference sequence). This CDR3 has 15 amino acids. CDR3 in amino acids: CASARIGLGGTEAFF. For the CDR3, the DNA is TGTGCCAGCGCGAGGATCGGTTTAGGGGGCACTGAAGCTTTCTTT.

This clonotype was counted ten times or more. The chain links TRBV28 to TRBJ2-7; 7 bases align to TRBD1. Trimming removed 6 bases from V and 0 bases from J; junction bases left unmatched: 5. This CDR3 region has 14 residues. Germline assignment: CDR1 MDHEN and CDR2 SYDVKM. The CDR3 loop is CASSETGSSYEQYF. CDR3 DNA: TGTGCCAGCAGCGAGACAGGGTCCTCCTACGAGCAGTACTTC.

This clonotype was seen ten or more times. The rearrangement joins TRBV19 to TRBJ2-7; D may be TRBD1 or TRBD2 (5 bases each). The CDR3 contains 15 residues. V gave up 6 bases and J gave up 2 bases, with 17 bases separating them. Germline loops: CDR1 LNHDA, CDR2 SQIVND (reference sequence). In nucleotides, the CDR3 is TGTGCCAGTAGATCGGGGCGGCCGCCCGCCTACGAGCAGTACTTC. Residues: CASRSGRPPAYEQYF.

This clonotype was seen repeatedly, ten times or more. The chain is built from TRBV6-5 and TRBJ2-7; D is unclear. The CDR3 is 13 residues long. Per germline, CDR1 MNHEY and CDR2 SVGAGI. The V gene lost 2 bases and the J gene lost 1 base, with 6 bases spanning the gap. The CDR3 bases are TGTGCCAGCAGTTACAGGCAGTCCTACGAGCAGTACTTC. It codes for CASSYRQSYEQYF.

This clonotype was observed many times. This chain joins TRBV5-1 and TRBJ1-1; a possible D gene is TRBD1 (6 bases). The CDR3 runs to 13 residues. Trimming took 3 bases from V and 4 from J, leaving 10 bases between them. Looked up from germline, CDR1 is SGHRS and CDR2 is YFSETQ. In DNA, the CDR3 is TGCGCCAGCAGCTCAGGGGTTCTCACTGAAGCTTTCTTT. It encodes CASSSGVLTEAFF. Together with reference TRBV5-1 and TRBJ1-1, the CDR3 gives the full variable domain: KAGVTQTPRYLIKTRGQQVTLSCSPISGHRSVSWYQQTPGQGLQFLFEYFSETQRNKGNFPGRFSGRQFSNSRSEMNVSTLELGDSALYLCASSSGVLTEAFFGQGTRLTVV.

This clonotype was found many times. The rearrangement uses TRBV4-1 and TRBJ1-1; maybe TRBD1 (5 bases). The length of the CDR3 is 16 residues. V was pared by 2 bases and J by 0 bases, with 13 bases between. CDR1 and CDR2 from the germline V gene are MGHRA and YSYEKL. CDR3 DNA sequence: TGCGCCAGCAGCCAACACCCCGACAGTTTGAACACTGAAGCTTTCTTT. This encodes CASSQHPDSLNTEAFF.

This clonotype was detected many times. The rearrangement links TRBV5-1 to TRBJ2-2; TRBD2 matches 9 bases. CDR3 size: 17 residues. CDR1 SGHRS and CDR2 YFSETQ come from the germline V gene. V trimming: 0 bases; J trimming: 6 bases; junction bases outside the gene matches: 9. The CDR3 DNA reads TGCGCCAGCAGCTTGGATTCCTTGACTAGCGGTTCCGGGGAGCTGTTTTTT. Translation: CASSLDSLTSGSGELFF.

This clonotype occurred many times. The chain carries TRBV30 and TRBJ2-4; 11 bases agree with TRBD1. Germline assignment: CDR1 GTSNPN and CDR2 SVGIG (reference sequence). The CDR3 is 14 amino acids. J gave up 6 bases and V 2 bases, and 3 bases lay outside the gene matches. The DNA of the CDR3 is TGTGCCTGGAGTACGGGGACAGGGGGAAACATTCAGTACTTC. Its translation is CAWSTGTGGNIQYF.

This clonotype was recorded many times. This chain connects TRBV6-1 to TRBJ2-7; D might be TRBD1 or TRBD2, each matching 5 bases. The V gene's germline CDR1 is MNHNS and CDR2 SASEGT. Trimming took off 6 bases at V and 1 base at J, with 13 bases between the two ends. The length of the CDR3 is 14 residues. The CDR3 DNA reads as TGTGCCAGCAGGGGGACCGCGGAATCCTACGAGCAGTACTTC. Amino acid sequence: CASRGTAESYEQYF.

This clonotype was seen ten or more times. This rearrangement joins TRBV7-8 to TRBJ2-3, with D perhaps TRBD1 or TRBD2 (5 bases each). Germline V gene sequence: CDR1 SGHVS, CDR2 FQNEAQ. V was pared by 0 bases and J by 2 bases, with 24 bases between. The CDR3 is made up of 20 amino acids. This CDR3 reads CASSLAGLRDPGYHTDTQYF. As DNA, the CDR3 is TGTGCCAGCAGCTTAGCGGGATTGAGGGACCCAGGTTACCACACAGATACGCAGTATTTT.

In this sample, this clonotype turned up many times. This chain links TRBV27 with TRBJ1-1; D is perhaps TRBD1 (6 bases). Germline CDR1 is MNHEY and CDR2 is SMNVEV (reference sequence). The CDR3 is 15 residues long. Trimming removed 0 bases from V and 4 bases from J, with 12 bases in between. The CDR3: CASSLSPGAGTEAFF. The CDR3 region has the DNA TGTGCCAGCAGTTTATCTCCAGGGGCGGGCACTGAAGCTTTCTTT.

This clonotype was detected many times. V gene TRBV28 combines with J gene TRBJ1-1; D is undetermined. Germline V gene data show CDR1 as MDHEN and CDR2 as SYDVKM. This CDR3 contains 14 residues. The ends were cut back, 6 bases at V and 0 bases at J, with 11 bases in the middle. CDR3 sequence (DNA): TGTGCCAGCAGCCTACATGGAATGAACACTGAAGCTTTCTTT. It is translated as CASSLHGMNTEAFF.

This clonotype was observed many times. The chain combines TRBV5-4 with TRBJ2-7; 8 nucleotides line up with TRBD2. The V and J ends lost 0 bases and 5 bases, in that order; junction bases with no gene match: 7. Looked up from germline, CDR1 is SGHNT and CDR2 is YYREEE (reference sequence). This CDR3 spans 15 amino acids. The CDR3 reads CASSLDWRGANEQYF. The DNA for the CDR3 is TGTGCCAGCAGCTTGGATTGGCGGGGGGCCAACGAGCAGTACTTC.

This clonotype was seen at least ten times. This chain joins TRBV27 and TRBJ1-2; D unclear. Germline values: CDR1 MNHEY, CDR2 SMNVEV (reference sequence). With 2 bases removed from V and 2 bases from J, the gap between germline ends came to 6 bases. The CDR3 contains 13 residues. CDR3 protein: CASSLAGNYGYTF. CDR3 bases: TGTGCCAGCAGTTTAGCGGGAAACTATGGCTACACCTTC.

This clonotype showed up many times. V and J are TRBV28 and TRBJ1-2, with D unresolved. V lost 4 bases, J lost 4 bases, and 13 bases lay in between. The CDR3 loop spans 14 amino acids. CDR1 is MDHEN and CDR2 is SYDVKM in the germline V gene. The CDR3 protein is CASSSRPYGYGYTF. The DNA for the CDR3 is TGTGCCAGCAGTTCACGACCGTACGGCTATGGCTACACCTTC.

This clonotype was counted many times. The rearrangement joins TRBV10-3 to TRBJ2-7, with 8 nucleotides matching TRBD1. CDR3 size: 14 residues. V trimming: 3 bases; J trimming: 5 bases; junction bases outside the gene matches: 6. Germline V gene lookup returns CDR1 ENHRY and CDR2 SYGVKD. Here the CDR3 DNA reads TGTGCCATCAGTGATGGACAGGGAATTCACGAGCAGTACTTC. This encodes CAISDGQGIHEQYF.

This clonotype is medium-sized by share. This rearrangement joins TRBV6-5 to TRBJ1-2, with 9 bases identical to TRBD1. The germline gives CDR1 MNHEY, CDR2 SVGAGI. V dropped 5 bases and J dropped 7; count of bases not matched to a gene: 5. The CDR3 is 13 amino acids. CDR3 nucleotides: TGTGCCAGCAGTAACAGGGGGCAGCTTGGCTACACCTTC. Residues: CASSNRGQLGYTF.

This clonotype has only a few counts. The chain carries TRBV2 and TRBJ2-7; D may be TRBD2 (5 bases). Germline values: CDR1 SNHLY, CDR2 FYNNEI. V was cut by 3 bases and J by 0 bases, with 21 bases left in between. The length of the CDR3 is 18 residues. CDR3 sequence (DNA): TGTGCCAGCAGTGACCCCGGAACGGTGCCCGGGGTCTCCTACGAGCAGTACTTC. Its protein is CASSDPGTVPGVSYEQYF.

This clonotype is termed medium-sized. The chain uses TRBV5-4 and TRBJ2-5, with D perhaps TRBD1 (5 bases). This CDR3 comprises 12 residues. With 7 bases removed from V and 1 base from J, the gap between germline ends came to 8 bases. Germline V gene sequence: CDR1 SGHNT, CDR2 YYREEE (reference sequence). The CDR3 reads CASQGTQETQYF. The CDR3 DNA follows: TGTGCCAGCCAGGGAACCCAAGAGACCCAGTACTTC.

This clonotype was recorded many times. The chain employs TRBV5-4 and TRBJ1-1; tentative D call: TRBD1 (5 bases). This CDR3 spans 14 amino acids. CDR1 and CDR2 (germline): SGHNT, YYREEE (reference sequence). V lost 0 bases to trimming and J lost 4 bases, with 10 bases between them. CDR3 nucleotides: TGTGCCAGCAGCTTGGGCAGGGTGGGCACTGAAGCTTTCTTT. It is translated as CASSLGRVGTEAFF.

The chain links TRBV5-4 to TRBJ1-1; 12 bases line up with TRBD1. Trimming cost V 4 bases and J 1 base; bases outside gene matches: 5. Germline lookup yields CDR1 SGHNT and CDR2 YYREEE (reference sequence). This CDR3 is 16 amino acids long. The CDR3 nucleotides read TGTGCCAGCAGCCCCGGGACAGGGGGCTGGAACACTGAAGCTTTCTTT. Translation gives CASSPGTGGWNTEAFF. Variable domain in full (rest from reference TRBV5-4 and TRBJ1-1): ETGVTQSPTHLIKTRGQQVTLRCSSQSGHNTVSWYQQALGQGPQFIFQYYREEENGRGNFPPRFSGLQFPNYSSELNVNALELDDSALYLCASSPGTGGWNTEAFFGQGTRLTVV.

This clonotype was observed many times. This chain's CDR3 is CASSFRGVGFTEAFF. As DNA, the CDR3 is TGCGCCAGCAGCTTCCGGGGCGTTGGGTTCACTGAAGCTTTCTTT. The rearrangement uses TRBV5-1 and TRBJ1-1; maybe TRBD1 (5 bases). The CDR3 consists of 15 residues. Trimming shortened V by 2 bases and J by 4 bases, and 15 bases separated the two germline ends. Germline lookup yields CDR1 SGHRS and CDR2 YFSETQ.

This clonotype appeared a few times. The chain uses TRBV5-4 and TRBJ2-1; 11 nucleotides match TRBD1. The V gene end was trimmed by 3 bases and the J gene end by 6 bases; junction bases not matched to a gene: 5. In germline, CDR1 is SGHNT, CDR2 YYREEE (reference sequence). The CDR3 is 15 residues long. Here the CDR3 DNA reads TGTGCCAGCAGCTCTCCCGGGACAGGGGGCAATGAGCAGTTCTTC. It translates to CASSSPGTGGNEQFF. Supplemented by reference TRBV5-4 and TRBJ2-1, the full variable domain reads ETGVTQSPTHLIKTRGQQVTLRCSSQSGHNTVSWYQQALGQGPQFIFQYYREEENGRGNFPPRFSGLQFPNYSSELNVNALELDDSALYLCASSSPGTGGNEQFFGPGTRLTVL.

This clonotype was recorded at least ten times. The rearrangement joins TRBV7-3 to TRBJ2-1; D is tentatively TRBD1 or TRBD2 (5 bases each). V was cut by 6 bases and J by 7 bases, with 19 bases left in between. Germline V lookup: CDR1 SGHTA, CDR2 FQGTGA. The CDR3 consists of 15 residues. DNA of the CDR3: TGTGCCAGCAGTCTGGGACCTCAAAGGAGTAATGAGCAGTTCTTC. It yields the protein CASSLGPQRSNEQFF.